This T cell receptor (beta chain) was identified during a study of cytotoxic CD8 clonotypes in ibrutinib-treated CLL. About this clone itself: The antigen remains undetermined.

Germline CDR1 SGHAT, CDR2 FQNNGV. Trimming took 0 bases from V and 4 from J, leaving 12 bases between them. The CDR3 runs 15 residues. Measured with immunoSEQ multiplex PCR; TCRdb has only the in-frame clones, and not every one. Here the sample spans around 97,000 clones, approximately 78% being singletons. Study conclusions and caveats: Private clonotypes, not public ones, expanded at ibrutinib response.

This chain connects TRBV11-2 to TRBJ1-2; tentative D call: TRBD1 (5 bases). This receptor was obtained from a human donor with chronic lymphocytic leukemia. Specimen: PBMCs, collected after 12 months of ibrutinib treatment. As DNA, the CDR3 is TGTGCCAGCAGCTTAGATCGGGCAGGGATCTATGGCTACACCTTC. Translating it yields CASSLDRAGIYGYTF.